This T cell receptor (beta chain) appears in the sequencing data of a study of blood T cell repertoires in COVID-19 (dated by TCRdb to about 2020). Study-level background: Samples from collaborators originated in the United States, Italy and Spain and spanned both the acute and convalescent phases of COVID-19. The material from the prospective study consisted of cDNA or gDNA derived from T cells, B-cell-depleted T cells, or PBMCs. Subjects who had been exposed to COVID-19, were actively infected with it, or had recovered from it provided the deeply sampled blood TCRbeta repertoires that made up the dataset. The repertoires were released in a freely available public database intended as a resource for research on the immune response to SARS-CoV-2. The samples were drawn from the first 160 participants of the ongoing ImmuneRACE study and from roughly 1,300 subjects provided by 6 global collaborators. The sample metadata nearly always contained a de-identified subject ID, COVID-19 status, age in years and sex. Where HLA class I and class II types were available, the types were taken from metadata supplied by the sample provider, not from assay-based typing.

Each collaborating institution followed its own protocols to collect whole blood in K2EDTA tubes. Collaborator samples were shipped for TCRbeta analysis as frozen whole blood, isolated PBMCs, or DNA extracted from either sample type. In regard to this clone: What this receptor recognizes is not known. One base away there is no much larger clone; base qualities are not given.

The immunoSEQ Assay, a bias-controlled multiplex PCR, was used to amplify TCRbeta CDR3 regions from genomic DNA. On the study's bioinformatics: Within the assay, amplification of reference gene primers was used to estimate how many nucleated cells each sample contained. To quantify the absolute abundance of each unique TCRbeta CDR3 rearrangement, sequence reads were collapsed and filtered. For each sample, productive Simpson clonality was calculated as the square root of Simpson's diversity index across productive rearrangements. In TCRdb, the immuneACCESS table is reduced to in-frame sequences with V and J assigned. These tables do not hold every clone; where another copy was compared, an unresolved V gene accounts for under half, and the others remain unexplained. The V and J calls and clone size come from that table; D and trimming were worked out from the DNA. The sample table shows about 54,000 clones, and 83% are seen once. The biggest ten clones account for over 4.5% of the sample.

Results and caveats for the whole study, not just this receptor: The amount of clinical and demographic metadata varied by source and participant and was provided uncurated.

The receptor's source is a human donor in a cohort sampled during active COVID-19. The specimen was peripheral blood.

This receptor has the CDR3 CASSRGQGVYEQYF. The DNA sequence reads TGTGCCAGCAGTCGAGGACAGGGGGTTTACGAGCAGTACTTC. The chain uses TRBV6-2 or TRBV6-3 and TRBJ2-7; 10 central bases correspond to TRBD1. From the germline V gene, CDR1 is MNHEY and CDR2 is SVGEGT. The CDR3 holds 14 amino acids from the cysteine to the phenylalanine. Only CDR3 DNA remains: 42 bases, in frame from the first base. The germline V and J ends show losses of 5 bases and 4 bases respectively, and no gene match explains 5 bases of the junction.